This entry lists 4 T cell receptor beta chains sequenced from one sample in a study of shared clonotypes between healthy human individuals. Data came from immunoSEQ multiplex PCR; TCRdb stores just in-frame clones and leaves some out. The sample comprises hundreds of thousands of clones, approximately 75% of which are singletons, and approximately 1.8% rests with the top ten. Source material: memory CD4+ T cells sorted from blood. Subset denoted: CD45RA-negative fraction. These receptor sequences come from a woman in her 30s in good health.

The chain recombines TRBV28 with TRBJ1-5, with D perhaps matching TRBD1 (6 bases). The CDR3 totals 16 residues. The germline V gene encodes CDR1 MDHEN and CDR2 SYDVKM. Trimming took 5 bases from V and 1 from J, leaving 15 bases between them. In nucleotides, the CDR3 is TGTGCCAGCAGTCCAAGAGGGGGGGGAAGCAATCAGCCCCAGCATTTT. Protein: CASSPRGGGSNQPQHF. The full variable domain, completed using reference TRBV28 and TRBJ1-5, is DVKVTQSSRYLVKRTGEKVFLECVQDMDHENMFWYRQDPGLGLRLIYFSYDVKMKEKGDIPEGYSVSREKKERFSLILESASTNQTSMYLCASSPRGGGSNQPQHFGDGTRLSIL.

This chain connects TRBV18 to TRBJ2-5, with D possibly being TRBD1 (5 bases). Trimming removed 3 bases from V and 3 bases from J, with 8 bases in between. The germline CDR1 and CDR2 sequences are KGHSH and LQKENI. The CDR3 contains 13 residues. CDR3 region: CASSPPGKETQYF. The CDR3 DNA sequence: TGTGCCAGCTCACCCCCAGGGAAAGAGACCCAGTACTTC.

The J gene is TRBJ1-3, the V gene TRBV19, with D perhaps matching TRBD1 (5 bases). Trimming took off 3 bases at V and 0 bases at J, with 12 bases between the two ends. This CDR3 has 16 amino acids. Germline lookup yields CDR1 LNHDA and CDR2 SQIVND (reference sequence). CDR3 region: CASSMEGLSSGNTIYF. In nucleotides, the CDR3 is TGTGCCAGTAGTATGGAGGGACTGAGCTCTGGAAACACCATATATTTT.

The rearrangement links TRBV2 to TRBJ1-2, with D unclear. Germline-derived CDR1 and CDR2 are SNHLY and FYNNEI. Between the trimmed V and J ends, which lost 8 bases and 8 bases, there was a span of 24 bases. The CDR3 is 15 residues long. CDR3 amino acids: CASLLDGRNARGYTF. CDR3 in DNA: TGTGCCAGCCTCCTGGACGGGCGGAACGCGCGGGGCTACACCTTC.